The 5 T cell receptor beta chains below were found in one sample sequenced in a study of PD-L1 blockade in urothelial cancer. The time point: pretreatment peripheral blood. The table came from immunoSEQ multiplex PCR; TCRdb's copy has only in-frame clones and leaves some out. The sample holds roughly 77,000 clones, roughly 84% seen once. The specimen was PBMCs, collected around atezolizumab (anti-PD-L1) treatment. The receptors originated from a woman aged 70-85 years with urothelial cancer.

The V gene is TRBV7-3, the J gene TRBJ2-3, with D unclear. CDR1 SGHTA and CDR2 FQGTGA come from the germline V gene. With 1 base removed from V and 2 bases from J, the gap between germline ends came to 10 bases. This CDR3 is built from 15 residues. The CDR3 sequence: CASSLITDPTDTQYF. The CDR3 bases are TGTGCCAGCAGCTTAATCACAGACCCCACAGATACGCAGTATTTT.

The chain has TRBV2 and TRBJ2-1; 7 bases are shared with TRBD1. This CDR3 has 16 residues. Germline V CDR1 and CDR2: SNHLY, FYNNEI. V was pared by 2 bases and J by 4 bases, with 8 bases of the junction left unmatched. The CDR3 coding sequence is TGTGCCAGCAGTGAATATCCGGGACAGTTATACAATGAGCAGTTCTTC. Translation gives CASSEYPGQLYNEQFF.

V usage is TRBV29-1 and J usage is TRBJ2-3, with 7 nucleotides matching TRBD1. Germline values: CDR1 SQVTM, CDR2 ANQGSEA. V lost 8 bases and J lost 4; bases outside the gene matches: 9. The CDR3 covers 13 residues. CDR3 protein: CSKDRLIADTQYF. The CDR3 DNA follows: TGCAGCAAGGACAGGTTGATTGCAGATACGCAGTATTTT.

This chain joins TRBV27 and TRBJ2-3, with 7 nucleotides matching TRBD1. Germline V gives CDR1 MNHEY, CDR2 SMNVEV (reference sequence). Trimming took 3 bases from V and 8 from J; bases not matched to a gene: 8. The CDR3 consists of 14 residues. CDR3 coding DNA: TGTGCCAGCAGTTTTGACCTTCGACAGGGTACGCAGTATTTT. Translated: CASSFDLRQGTQYF.

The chain is built from TRBV28 and TRBJ1-1; the D is unclear. The germline V gene has CDR1 MDHEN and CDR2 SYDVKM. Trimming took 5 bases from V and 0 from J, leaving 16 bases between them. This CDR3 region has 16 residues. CDR3 residues: CASSLSGLRVNTEAFF. Written as DNA, the CDR3 is TGTGCCAGCAGTCTGAGCGGCCTTAGGGTGAACACTGAAGCTTTCTTT.